The clone carrying this TCR beta chain came up many times. The antigen is not known. This record belongs to a study of CD8 T cells in ankylosing spondylitis. Study conclusions and caveats: Within peripheral blood, clones linked to disease were CD8+ and relatively rare.

Germline values: CDR1 SGDLS, CDR2 YYNGEE. Losses at the gene ends were 4 bases for V and 7 bases for J; bases not matched to a gene: 9. The CDR3 extends over 16 amino acids. It was by quantitative 5'-RACE with molecular barcodes that TCR beta libraries were made. A single record per CDR3 protein comes from TCRdb applying MiXCR to the 5' RACE reads. The data hold 25,000 to 35,000 distinct CDR3 sequences, with about 5.3% observed a single time. The source of this sequence is a female donor with ankylosing spondylitis or in good health (not recorded which). This rearrangement joins TRBV9 to TRBJ2-1; 12 nucleotides align to TRBD2. What was sequenced was blood, either unsorted or a sorted T cell fraction (not recorded which). CDR3 nucleotides: TGTGCCAGCAGCACCCCCCTAGCGGGGGGGCGGAATGAGCAGTTCTTC. Amino acid sequence: CASSTPLAGGRNEQFF. The whole variable domain, filled in from reference TRBV9 and TRBJ2-1, reads DSGVTQTPKHLITATGQRVTLRCSPRSGDLSVYWYQQSLDQGLQFLIQYYNGEERAKGNILERFSAQQFPDLHSELNLSSLELGDSALYFCASSTPLAGGRNEQFFGPGTRLTVL.